Listed below are T cell receptor beta chains from one sample, sequenced in a study of beta chain features in type 1 diabetes. The repertoire was sequenced with immunoSEQ multiplex PCR; TCRdb's copy has only in-frame clones and lacks some. The data contain around 200,000 clones, about 13% of them singletons. The sequencing input was central memory CD4+ T cells from blood. The receptors derive from a woman aged 18-29 years in good health. Both conserved end residues are part of each CDR3. Size tells how often a clone was seen (once, few, many) or the class of an expanded clone, and some rows leave it out.

CDR3aa,v_gene,abundance
CASSPESGRPYGYTF,TRBV5-6,few
CASSLKPSGGPWEQYF,TRBV7-3,NA
CNRGRRYEQYF,TRBV20-1,NA
CASSMSGDRSNEQFF,TRBV19,few
CASSYPGLSNSEQFF,TRBV6-5,NA
CASSPSTGAGLTDTQYF,TRBV11-2,NA
CASSLARLAGTDTQYF,TRBV7-2,NA
CAISENREQFF,TRBV10-3,few
CASRHMTETGELFF,TRBV28,few
CASSHGSSSGSIYEQFF,TRBV5-1,few
CASSLDRVEIYGYTF,TRBV11-2,NA
CASSVKGDRRNQPQHF,TRBV2,few
CASSFQAGQDFSGANVLTF,TRBV4-2,NA
CASSQETGFHGYTF,TRBV4-2,NA
CASSLRTGGGYNEQFF,TRBV7-6,once
CATSRAASGSRQETQYF,TRBV15,NA
CASSVLGGTEAFF,TRBV9,few
CASSPSGRSYEQYF,TRBV2,NA
CASSFTGPRKQYF,TRBV7-9,NA
CASAAGRLTQYF,TRBV28,few
CASGGGETQYF,TRBV6-5,few
CASTDWTGDNEKLFF,TRBV19,NA
CASSPSGRGNQPQHF,TRBV16,few
CASSALSGRGLNEQFF,TRBV9,NA
CASSPDRDRAGEQYF,TRBV11-2,few
CASSFGLGLQPQHF,TRBV5-4,NA
CASSPERGSYEQYF,TRBV5-6,NA
CAWSGEATEAFF,TRBV30,few
CASSETANYGYTF,TRBV7-3,few
CASSLRESDRNEQFF,TRBV5-8,NA
CASSPLPLLAIEQYF,TRBV7-2,few
CASSEREGGNTEAFF,TRBV25-1,few
CASSYEGQNTGELFF,TRBV7-8,NA
CASSLLLSVLSYNEQFF,TRBV7-2,few
CASSPAGGRVGYTF,TRBV5-1,few
CAWSGQISNQPQHF,TRBV30,NA
CASSFLAGDEQFF,TRBV9,few
CATRDPSGDSYNEQFF,TRBV15,many
CASSLPGTSKGNEQFF,TRBV7-9,once
CASSSRGSHTYEQYF,TRBV5-6,few
CASTTTRINEQFF,TRBV27,NA
CASSRVRRMKTQYF,TRBV7-6,NA
CSVASGTASF,TRBV29-1,NA
CASSYAAEQFF,TRBV6-1,NA
CASSPGLAGREQFF,TRBV14,few
CASSRTDRLNTEAFF,TRBV4-1,few
CASSLEAGGTQYF,TRBV7-6,few